This entry lists 18 T cell receptor beta chains sequenced from one sample in a study of blood T cell repertoires in COVID-19. Profiling relied on immunoSEQ multiplex PCR, and the TCRdb table lists in-frame clones only, not all of them. In the table there are 65,000 to 80,000 clones, 85% to 90% of which are singletons. The sequenced sample was peripheral blood. The receptors come from a man in his fifties with active COVID-19.

V and J are TRBV3-1 (or the pseudogene TRBV3-2) and TRBJ2-7, with 10 positions matching TRBD1. Germline loops: CDR1 LGHDT, CDR2 YNNKEL (reference sequence). The CDR3 is 14 amino acids. V gave up 5 bases and J gave up 4 bases; unmatched junction bases: 5. In nucleotides, the CDR3 is TGTGCCAGCAGCGCGACAGGGGGCGCATACGAGCAGTACTTC. This encodes CASSATGGAYEQYF.

The genes are TRBV2 and TRBJ2-3; TRBD2 might be the D (8 bases). The CDR3 contains 17 residues. Germline CDR1 reads SNHLY; CDR2 reads FYNNEI. Deletions cut 7 bases from V and 4 bases from J, with 24 bases between. CDR3 DNA sequence: TGTGCCAGCACCACTAGGGGGCCCGGACTAGCCTCAGATACGCAGTATTTT. This encodes CASTTRGPGLASDTQYF.

The chain uses TRBV27 and TRBJ1-5; D remains unclear. V was cut by 6 bases and J by 6 bases, with 15 bases left in between. Per the germline V gene, CDR1 is MNHEY and CDR2 is SMNVEV (reference sequence). CDR3 length: 14 residues. The CDR3 nucleotides are TGTGCCAGCAGGCTAAGCGGGGTGGGTCAGCCCCAGCATTTT. Residues: CASRLSGVGQPQHF.

The V and J genes are TRBV28 and TRBJ1-1, with D uncertain. The CDR3 length is 16 residues. Between the trimmed V and J ends, which lost 1 base and 2 bases, there was a span of 14 bases. CDR1 and CDR2 (germline): MDHEN, SYDVKM. The CDR3 sequence: CASSLYLLDTNTEAFF. The CDR3 DNA reads as TGTGCCAGCAGTTTATACCTCCTTGACACAAACACTGAAGCTTTCTTT.

The V and J genes are TRBV19 and TRBJ1-4; perhaps TRBD1 as D (6 bases). Deletions cut 6 bases from V and 6 bases from J, with 8 bases between. The V gene's germline CDR1 is LNHDA and CDR2 SQIVND (reference sequence). This CDR3 has 12 amino acids. For the CDR3, the DNA is TGTGCCAGTAGCCGACAGGATGAAAAACTGTTTTTT. It translates to CASSRQDEKLFF.

This chain connects TRBV19 to TRBJ1-4; D unresolved. The V and J ends lost 9 bases and 8 bases respectively, with 13 bases between them. The CDR3 contains 12 residues. Germline V gene sequence: CDR1 LNHDA, CDR2 SQIVND (reference sequence). CDR3 in DNA: TGTGCCAGCCGGAGTTTCGGCGAAAAACTGTTTTTT. Amino acids: CASRSFGEKLFF. The whole variable domain, filled in from reference TRBV19 and TRBJ1-4, reads DGGITQSPKYLFRKEGQNVTLSCEQNLNHDAMYWYRQDPGQGLRLIYYSQIVNDFQKGDIAEGYSVSREKKESFPLTVTSAQKNPTAFYLCASRSFGEKLFFGSGTQLSVL.

The CDR3 nucleotides are TGCGCCAGCAGCCAAGATGTGGCAGGGAACGCCTACAATGAGCAGTTCTTC. This encodes CASSQDVAGNAYNEQFF. The chain is built from TRBV4-3 and TRBJ2-1, with a possible D match to TRBD1 (5 bases). The CDR3 loop spans 17 amino acids. V lost 0 bases to trimming and J lost 2 bases, with 14 bases between them. Germline V gene sequence: CDR1 LGHNA, CDR2 YSLEER.

The rearrangement uses TRBV3-1 (or the pseudogene TRBV3-2) and TRBJ1-1; 10 bases line up with TRBD1. Germline V gene sequence: CDR1 LGHDT, CDR2 YNNKEL (reference sequence). The CDR3 loop spans 16 amino acids. Germline trimming cut 3 bases from V and 3 bases from J; bases unmatched to any gene: 7. Here the CDR3 reads CASSQGDRGGDTEAFF. DNA for the CDR3: TGTGCCAGCAGCCAGGGGGACAGGGGTGGGGACACTGAAGCTTTCTTT.

The chain carries TRBV4-2 and TRBJ1-4; D is uncertain. Per germline, CDR1 LGHNA and CDR2 YNFKEQ. The CDR3 runs to 16 residues. The V and J ends lost 2 bases and 4 bases respectively, with 14 bases between them. The CDR3 sequence: CASSQSSWRNNEKLFF. The CDR3 DNA follows: TGTGCCAGCAGCCAATCGAGCTGGCGGAATAATGAAAAACTGTTTTTT.

The chain has TRBV19 and TRBJ2-1, with 10 positions matching TRBD2. Germline V lookup: CDR1 LNHDA, CDR2 SQIVND (reference sequence). V shed 7 bases and J 8 bases; nucleotides not matched to a gene: 5. This CDR3 is 13 amino acids long. Here the CDR3 reads CASKGLAGDEQFF. In nucleotides, the CDR3 is TGTGCCAGTAAGGGGCTAGCGGGAGATGAGCAGTTCTTC.

The V gene is TRBV7-9, the J gene TRBJ2-4, with D perhaps TRBD1 (6 bases). The CDR3 consists of 13 residues. V shed 6 bases and J shed 16 bases, with 22 bases lying between them. CDR1 is SEHNR and CDR2 is FQNEAQ in the germline V gene (reference sequence). In DNA, the CDR3 is TGTGCCAGCAGTCACCCCCTACAGGGTCTCCTTTACTTC. Protein: CASSHPLQGLLYF.

V is TRBV14 and J is TRBJ2-3, with 7 bases identical to TRBD1. CDR1 SGHDN and CDR2 FVKESK come from the germline V gene. The CDR3 sequence is 14 residues long. V was pared by 4 bases and J by 4 bases, with 5 bases of the junction left unmatched. The CDR3 loop is CASSPRTGADTQYF. The CDR3 DNA follows: TGTGCCAGCAGCCCGCGCACAGGGGCAGATACGCAGTATTTT.

The chain's CDR3 is CATTRGGEQFF. As DNA, the CDR3 is TGTGCCACCACTAGGGGGGGTGAGCAGTTCTTC. The chain uses TRBV24-1 and TRBJ2-1, with TRBD2 as a possible D gene (7 bases). Germline V gene data show CDR1 as KGHDR and CDR2 as SFDVKD. V lost 8 bases to trimming and J lost 9 bases, with 10 bases between them. The CDR3 covers 11 residues.

J is TRBJ1-3 and V is TRBV9; 7 bases match TRBD1. Germline CDR1 and CDR2: SGDLS and YYNGEE. The junction had 3 bases not matched to a gene; V was cut back by 0 bases and J by 0 bases. There are 16 residues in the CDR3. CDR3 DNA sequence: TGTGCCAGCAGCGTAGCCGGACAGGCCTCTGGAAACACCATATATTTT. Translated, it gives CASSVAGQASGNTIYF.

The V call is TRBV10-3, the J call TRBJ2-7; unclear D gene. The CDR3 has 13 residues. With 6 bases removed from V and 5 bases from J, the gap between germline ends came to 14 bases. Germline V gives CDR1 ENHRY, CDR2 SYGVKD. This CDR3 is CAISPPHMDEQYF. DNA of the CDR3: TGTGCCATCAGCCCGCCGCACATGGACGAGCAGTACTTC.

This chain uses TRBV28 with TRBJ2-7; D remains unclear. There are 13 residues in the CDR3. CDR1 MDHEN and CDR2 SYDVKM come from the germline V gene. Trimming stripped 3 bases from V and 6 bases from J, with 12 bases between. CDR3 loop: CASSFRVRGEQYF. The DNA of the CDR3 is TGTGCCAGCAGTTTCCGGGTGCGAGGCGAGCAGTACTTC.

This sequence joins TRBV10-3 and TRBJ2-2; TRBD1 matches at 8 bases. Per the germline V gene, CDR1 is ENHRY and CDR2 is SYGVKD. Trimming cost V 4 bases and J 3 bases; bases outside gene matches: 7. The CDR3 length is 16 residues. In DNA form, the CDR3 reads TGTGCCATCAGTGGGGGACACAGGGGGGACACCGGGGAGCTGTTTTTT. As protein: CAISGGHRGDTGELFF.

The V and J genes are TRBV28 and TRBJ2-3; TRBD2 aligns across 16 bases. The CDR3 covers 19 residues. The germline V gene has CDR1 MDHEN and CDR2 SYDVKM. J was trimmed by 4 bases and V by 5 bases; bases with no gene match: 12. DNA of the CDR3: TGTGCCAGCAGTCCCCAGGGACTAGCGGGGGGGCAAACAGCAGATACGCAGTATTTT. Protein: CASSPQGLAGGQTADTQYF.